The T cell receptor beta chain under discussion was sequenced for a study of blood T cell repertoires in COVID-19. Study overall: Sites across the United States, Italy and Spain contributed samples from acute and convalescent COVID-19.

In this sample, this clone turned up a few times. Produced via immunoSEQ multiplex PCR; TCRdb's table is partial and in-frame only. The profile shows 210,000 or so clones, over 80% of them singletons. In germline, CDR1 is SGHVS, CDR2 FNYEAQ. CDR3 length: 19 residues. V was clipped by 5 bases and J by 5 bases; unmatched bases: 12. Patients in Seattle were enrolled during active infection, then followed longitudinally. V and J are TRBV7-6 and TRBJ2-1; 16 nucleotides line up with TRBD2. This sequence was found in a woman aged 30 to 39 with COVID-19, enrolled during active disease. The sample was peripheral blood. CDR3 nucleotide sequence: TGTGCCAGCAGCCCGGCGGGACTAGCGGGGGGGCCACGGGACAATGAGCAGTTCTTC. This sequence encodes CASSPAGLAGGPRDNEQFF. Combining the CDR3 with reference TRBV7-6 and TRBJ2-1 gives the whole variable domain GAGVSQSPRYKVTKRGQDVALRCDPISGHVSLYWYRQALGQGPEFLTYFNYEAQQDKSGLPNDRFSAERPEGSISTLTIQRTEQRDSAMYRCASSPAGLAGGPRDNEQFFGPGTRLTVL.